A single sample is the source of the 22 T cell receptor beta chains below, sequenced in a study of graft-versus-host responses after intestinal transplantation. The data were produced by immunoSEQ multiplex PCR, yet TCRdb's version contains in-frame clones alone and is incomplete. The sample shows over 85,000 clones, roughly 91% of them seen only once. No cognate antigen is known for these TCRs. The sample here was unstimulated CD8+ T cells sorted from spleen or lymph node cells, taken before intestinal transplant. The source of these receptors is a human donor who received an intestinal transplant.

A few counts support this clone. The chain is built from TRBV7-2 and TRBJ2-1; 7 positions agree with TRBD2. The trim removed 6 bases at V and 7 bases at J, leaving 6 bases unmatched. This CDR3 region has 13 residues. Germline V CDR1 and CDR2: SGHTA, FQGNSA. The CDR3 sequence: CASSAGVFNEQFF. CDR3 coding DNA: TGTGCCAGCAGTGCGGGGGTCTTTAATGAGCAGTTCTTC.

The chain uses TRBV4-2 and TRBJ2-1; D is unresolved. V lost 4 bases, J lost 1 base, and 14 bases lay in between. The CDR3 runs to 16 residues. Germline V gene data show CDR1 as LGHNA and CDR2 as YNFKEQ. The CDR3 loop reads CASSPYGTDSYNEQFF. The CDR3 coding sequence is TGTGCCAGCAGCCCCTATGGTACCGATTCCTACAATGAGCAGTTCTTC.

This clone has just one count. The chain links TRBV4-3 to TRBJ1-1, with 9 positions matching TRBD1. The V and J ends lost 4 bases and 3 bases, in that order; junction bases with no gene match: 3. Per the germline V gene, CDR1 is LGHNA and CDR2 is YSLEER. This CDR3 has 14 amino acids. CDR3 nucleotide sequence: TGCGCCAGCAGCCCGACAGGGGGGGACACTGAAGCTTTCTTT. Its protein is CASSPTGGDTEAFF.

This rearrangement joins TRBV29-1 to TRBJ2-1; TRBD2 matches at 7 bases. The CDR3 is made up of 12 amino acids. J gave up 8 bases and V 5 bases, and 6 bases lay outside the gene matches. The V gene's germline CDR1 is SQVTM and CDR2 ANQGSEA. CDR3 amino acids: CSVRSGADEQFF. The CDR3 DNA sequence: TGCAGCGTTCGAAGCGGGGCCGATGAGCAGTTCTTC.

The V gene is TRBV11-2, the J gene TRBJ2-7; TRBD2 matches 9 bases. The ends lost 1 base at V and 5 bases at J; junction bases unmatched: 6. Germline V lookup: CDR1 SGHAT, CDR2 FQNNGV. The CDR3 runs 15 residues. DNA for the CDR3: TGTGCCAGCAGCTTAGCTTTTAGCGGGAGCCACGAGCAGTACTTC. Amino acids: CASSLAFSGSHEQYF. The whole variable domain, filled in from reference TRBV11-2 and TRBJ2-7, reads EAGVAQSPRYKIIEKRQSVAFWCNPISGHATLYWYQQILGQGPKLLIQFQNNGVVDDSQLPKDRFSAERLKGVDSTLKIQPAKLEDSAVYLCASSLAFSGSHEQYFGPGTRLTVT.

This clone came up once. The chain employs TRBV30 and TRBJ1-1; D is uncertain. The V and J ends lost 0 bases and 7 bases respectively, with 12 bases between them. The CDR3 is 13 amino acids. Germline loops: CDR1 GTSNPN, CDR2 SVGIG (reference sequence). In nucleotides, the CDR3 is TGTGCCTGGAGTGTTGGCGAATGGAGTGAAGCTTTCTTT. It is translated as CAWSVGEWSEAFF.

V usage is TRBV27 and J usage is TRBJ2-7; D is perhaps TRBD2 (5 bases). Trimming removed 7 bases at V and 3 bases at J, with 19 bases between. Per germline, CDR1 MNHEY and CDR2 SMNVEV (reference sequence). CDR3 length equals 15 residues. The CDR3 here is CASTPTRASYYEQYF. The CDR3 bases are TGTGCCAGCACTCCGACGAGGGCAAGCTACTACGAGCAGTACTTC.

The CDR3 reads CASSQVGDNEKLFF. CDR3 in DNA: TGCGCCAGCAGCCAAGTAGGGGATAATGAAAAACTGTTTTTT. The chain employs TRBV4-1 and TRBJ1-4; weak D call: TRBD1 (5 bases). Trimming stripped 1 base from V and 4 bases from J, with 7 bases between. CDR1 is MGHRA and CDR2 is YSYEKL in the germline V gene. There are 14 residues in the CDR3.

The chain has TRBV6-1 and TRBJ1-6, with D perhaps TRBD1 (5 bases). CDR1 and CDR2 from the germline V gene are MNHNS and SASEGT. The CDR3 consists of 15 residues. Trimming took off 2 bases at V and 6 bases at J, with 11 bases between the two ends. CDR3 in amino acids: CASSEWGVSNSPLHF. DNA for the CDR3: TGTGCCAGCAGTGAATGGGGCGTCAGTAATTCACCCCTCCACTTT.

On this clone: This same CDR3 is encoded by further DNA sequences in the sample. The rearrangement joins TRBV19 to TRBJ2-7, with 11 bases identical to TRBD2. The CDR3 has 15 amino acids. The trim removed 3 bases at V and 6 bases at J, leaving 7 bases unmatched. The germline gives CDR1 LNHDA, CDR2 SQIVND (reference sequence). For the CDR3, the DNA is TGTGCCAGTAGTATCGGGACTAGCGGTCGATCCGAGCAGTACTTC. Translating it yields CASSIGTSGRSEQYF.

The DNA for the CDR3 is TGTGCCAGCAGAGCCGGGACAGACCATTCACCCCTCCACTTT. It yields the protein CASRAGTDHSPLHF. This chain joins TRBV27 and TRBJ1-6; 7 bases map to TRBD1. Germline V lookup: CDR1 MNHEY, CDR2 SMNVEV (reference sequence). The trim removed 6 bases at V and 8 bases at J, leaving 7 bases unmatched. This CDR3 comprises 14 residues.

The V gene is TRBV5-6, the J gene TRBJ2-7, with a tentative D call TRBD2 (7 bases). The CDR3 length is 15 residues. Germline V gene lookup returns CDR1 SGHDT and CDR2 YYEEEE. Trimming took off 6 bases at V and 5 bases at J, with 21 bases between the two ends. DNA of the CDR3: TGTGCCAGCACCCCAGGGGAGGGAGGTAGCCACGAGCAGTACTTC. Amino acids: CASTPGEGGSHEQYF.

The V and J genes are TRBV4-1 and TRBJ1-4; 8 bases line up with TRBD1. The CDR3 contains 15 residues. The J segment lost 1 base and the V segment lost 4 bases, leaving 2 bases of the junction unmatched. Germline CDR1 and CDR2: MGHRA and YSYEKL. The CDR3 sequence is CASSPTGGTNEKLFF. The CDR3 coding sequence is TGCGCCAGCAGCCCTACAGGGGGAACTAATGAAAAACTGTTTTTT.

CDR3 region: CASNEPPAGNQETQYF. CDR3 DNA sequence: TGTGCCAGCAACGAACCACCAGCGGGAAACCAAGAGACCCAGTACTTC. The J gene is TRBJ2-5, the V gene TRBV6-6; TRBD2 matches 7 bases. V dropped 7 bases and J dropped 0; count of bases not matched to a gene: 11. CDR1 and CDR2 from the germline V gene are MNHNY and SVGAGI (reference sequence). This CDR3 spans 16 amino acids.

CDR3: CASSLGQGSYEQYF. The CDR3 nucleotides are TGCGCCAGCAGCTTGGGACAGGGTAGCTACGAGCAGTACTTC. V gene TRBV5-1 combines with J gene TRBJ2-7; 7 bases fit TRBD1. V lost 0 bases and J lost 3; bases outside the gene matches: 3. This CDR3 region has 14 residues. Germline V gene lookup returns CDR1 SGHRS and CDR2 YFSETQ.

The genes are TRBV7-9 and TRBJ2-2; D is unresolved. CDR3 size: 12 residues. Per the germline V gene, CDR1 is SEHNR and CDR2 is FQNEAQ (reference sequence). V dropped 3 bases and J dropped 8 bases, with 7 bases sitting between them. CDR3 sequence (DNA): TGTGCCAGCAGCTTCCCCCCGGGGGAGCTGTTTTTT. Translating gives CASSFPPGELFF.

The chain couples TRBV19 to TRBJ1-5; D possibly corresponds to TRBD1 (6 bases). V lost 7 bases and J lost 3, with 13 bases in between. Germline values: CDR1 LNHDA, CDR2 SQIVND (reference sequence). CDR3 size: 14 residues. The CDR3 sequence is CASTETGPNQPQHF. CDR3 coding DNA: TGTGCCAGTACCGAAACAGGGCCCAATCAGCCCCAGCATTTT.

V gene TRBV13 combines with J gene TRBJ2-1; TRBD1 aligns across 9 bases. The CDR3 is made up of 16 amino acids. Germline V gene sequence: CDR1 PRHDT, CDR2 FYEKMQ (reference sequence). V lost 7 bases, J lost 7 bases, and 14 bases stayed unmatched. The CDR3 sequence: CASTSGQETGGNEQFF. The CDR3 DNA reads TGTGCCAGCACATCCGGGCAAGAGACAGGGGGAAATGAGCAGTTCTTC. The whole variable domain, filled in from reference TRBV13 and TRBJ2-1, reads AAGVIQSPRHLIKEKRETATLKCYPIPRHDTVYWYQQGPGQDPQFLISFYEKMQSDKGSIPDRFSAQQFSDYHSELNMSSLELGDSALYFCASTSGQETGGNEQFFGPGTRLTVL.

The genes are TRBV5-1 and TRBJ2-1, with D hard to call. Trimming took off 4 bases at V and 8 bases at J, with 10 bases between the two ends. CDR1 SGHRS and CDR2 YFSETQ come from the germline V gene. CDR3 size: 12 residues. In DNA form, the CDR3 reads TGCGCCAGCAGCCTTCAGGTGGATGAGCAGTTCTTC. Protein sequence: CASSLQVDEQFF.

CDR3 residues: CASSYTESSYEQYF. CDR3 coding DNA: TGTGCCAGCAGTTACACCGAGAGCTCCTACGAGCAGTACTTC. The V and J genes are TRBV6-5 and TRBJ2-7; the D is unclear. Germline assignment: CDR1 MNHEY and CDR2 SVGAGI. The ends were cut back, 2 bases at V and 0 bases at J, with 8 bases in the middle. The CDR3 runs 14 residues.

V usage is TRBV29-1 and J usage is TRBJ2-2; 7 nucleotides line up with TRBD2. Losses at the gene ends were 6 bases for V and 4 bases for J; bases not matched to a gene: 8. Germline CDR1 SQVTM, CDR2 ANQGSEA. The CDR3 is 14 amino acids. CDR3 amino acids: CSVSAGVGTGELFF. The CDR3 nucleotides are TGCAGCGTCTCCGCGGGAGTGGGCACCGGGGAGCTGTTTTTT.

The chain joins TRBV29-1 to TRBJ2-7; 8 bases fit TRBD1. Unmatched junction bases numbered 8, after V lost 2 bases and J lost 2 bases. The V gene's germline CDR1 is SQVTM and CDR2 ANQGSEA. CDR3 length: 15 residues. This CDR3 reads CSVEMEGQGPYEQYF. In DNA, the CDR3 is TGCAGCGTTGAAATGGAAGGACAGGGCCCCTACGAGCAGTACTTC.